These 2 T cell receptor beta chains were sequenced from one sample in a study of regulatory T cells in long-lasting Graves disease. CDR3-region Arm-PCR and iRepertoire HTBI primers produced the TCR beta libraries. TCRdb independently ran MiXCR on the multiplex PCR reads; one entry per CDR3 protein. Of a few hundred thousand distinct CDR3 sequences listed, about 20% were seen once; the top ten hold about a quarter. Time point of the sample: persistent/refractory GD, antithyroid drugs over 5 years with positive TRAb. Extracted PBMC RNA gave rise to the TCR library. The sequenced sample was peripheral blood mononuclear cells (PBMCs), obtained when the disease was refractory, from a patient treated with antithyroid drugs. These receptors all come from a female donor with Graves disease.

This clonotype has a count of ten or more. This chain joins TRBV12-3 or TRBV12-4 and TRBJ1-2; maybe TRBD1 (5 bases). The CDR3 runs 15 residues. V was pared by 6 bases and J by 0 bases, with 14 bases between. The DNA of the CDR3 is TGTGCCAGCAGGGGGACGGGCCTCGCTAACTATGGCTACACCTTC. Translation gives CASRGTGLANYGYTF.

There are many counts of this clonotype. The genes are TRBV6-2 or TRBV6-3 and TRBJ1-5, with a tentative D call TRBD1 (5 bases). V was cut by 5 bases and J by 4 bases, with 18 bases left in between. The germline V gene encodes CDR1 MNHEY and CDR2 SVGEGT. The CDR3 consists of 16 residues. The chain's CDR3 is CASSDRSLGGNQPQHF. The CDR3 DNA follows: TGTGCCAGCAGTGACCGAAGCTTGGGGGGGAATCAGCCCCAGCATTTT.